The rows below give T cell receptor beta chains drawn from one sample of a study of T-cell memory formation after mild COVID-19. TCRdb analysed the 5' RACE reads with MiXCR anew, one entry per CDR3 protein. The table includes 380,000 or so distinct CDR3 sequences, approximately 13% detected once. Material for sequencing was PBMCs or a T cell subset sorted from them (not recorded which). All receptors derive from a man younger than 35 who had mild COVID-19 (a few samples of this study predate the infection). Cell type and time point are not known. Each CDR3 is given with its conserved first and last residue. The D gene is left open where the match is weak.

j_gene,d_gene,v_gene,CDR3aa
TRBJ1-2,TRBD1,TRBV10-2,CASGTGRVNLGYTF
TRBJ2-2,-,TRBV7-2,CASSLGTTTGELFF
TRBJ2-7,-,TRBV7-2,CASSSRDTYEQYF
TRBJ2-1,TRBD1,TRBV27,CASSLSKDRAVDEQFF
TRBJ2-4,TRBD1,TRBV20-1,CSARDIEGAGIQYF
TRBJ2-1,-,TRBV20-1,CSARSRVYNEQFF
TRBJ1-2,-,TRBV7-9,CASSQVVASRYGYTF
TRBJ1-1,-,TRBV7-9,CASSLVGAGAEAFF
TRBJ2-1,-,TRBV5-1,CASSWAPGVTYNEQFF
TRBJ1-4,-,TRBV20-1,CSARDPRAEKLFF
TRBJ2-1,-,TRBV28,CASSLSGAGSYNEQFF
TRBJ1-1,-,TRBV7-9,CASSSREGGENTEAFF
TRBJ2-6,-,TRBV19,CASSAYSQGTGANVLTF
TRBJ2-3,TRBD1,TRBV5-6,CASSLAGTGPWDTQYF
TRBJ1-2,-,TRBV4-2,CASSQGPLGSGYTF
TRBJ1-3,TRBD1,TRBV5-1,CASSTGQAAGNTIYF
TRBJ2-3,-,TRBV5-6,CASSLWGGELHTQYF
TRBJ1-5,-,TRBV6-1,CASSSGSTINQPQHF
TRBJ2-2,-,TRBV7-3,CASSTRAFNTGELFF
TRBJ2-3,-,TRBV7-9,CASSPGDFRLTDTQYF
TRBJ2-3,TRBD1,TRBV19,CASRAGTGGADTQYF
TRBJ2-2,TRBD2,TRBV6-2/TRBV6-3,CASSYSGTSGGWNTGELFF
TRBJ1-1,-,TRBV6-5,CASSSNRRNTEAFF
TRBJ2-2,TRBD2,TRBV4-1,CASSHPGTSSTGELFF
TRBJ2-3,TRBD1,TRBV5-1,CASSAGTGVKDTQYF
TRBJ2-3,-,TRBV7-9,CASSRVERRTDTQYF
TRBJ1-2,TRBD1,TRBV5-1,CASSFGTGNYGYTF
TRBJ2-1,TRBD2,TRBV3-1,CARLTSGEYNEQFF
TRBJ2-1,TRBD2,TRBV5-1,CASSRPSGSEQFF
TRBJ1-1,-,TRBV12-5,CASGLFEGLNTEAFF
TRBJ2-4,-,TRBV5-1,CASTPDALINIQYF
TRBJ1-1,-,TRBV10-3,CAIRAQVGTEAFF
TRBJ1-1,-,TRBV29-1,CSVEEDAGTEAFF
TRBJ1-1,-,TRBV6-5,CASNFGTNPPEAFF
TRBJ2-1,TRBD1,TRBV10-2,CASSASTGVDEQFF
TRBJ2-1,TRBD2,TRBV29-1,CSGKLAGGGEQFF
TRBJ2-7,-,TRBV7-6,CASSPADSYEQYF
TRBJ1-4,-,TRBV27,CASSNYGEKLFF
TRBJ2-3,-,TRBV11-2,CASSLRVSSNTDTQYF
TRBJ1-5,-,TRBV29-1,CSVSRHSQEPQHF
TRBJ1-1,-,TRBV7-2,CASSFYGGTEAFF
TRBJ1-1,TRBD1,TRBV19,CATGEQGGLFRAFF
TRBJ2-3,TRBD1,TRBV30,CASPGQDSTDTQYF
TRBJ2-5,TRBD2,TRBV5-1,CASRPSGGANTKETQYF
TRBJ2-7,-,TRBV6-5,CASSYSSLTGLYEQYF
TRBJ1-6,TRBD1,TRBV2,CASSERGQGVSPLHF
TRBJ2-7,TRBD1,TRBV7-2,CASSLDRGKNEQYF
TRBJ2-5,-,TRBV5-1,CASGHRSRDLTQYF
TRBJ2-3,-,TRBV12-3/TRBV12-4,CASTPGGADTDTQYF
TRBJ1-1,-,TRBV18,CASSPGQRVNTEAFF
TRBJ1-4,-,TRBV20-1,CSARDRTTNEKLFF
TRBJ1-1,-,TRBV3-1,CASSQDPARGAFYTEAFF